Listed below are T cell receptor beta chains from one sample, sequenced in a study of lymphopenia after photon versus proton radiotherapy. Clones were read by immunoSEQ multiplex PCR, and TCRdb kept only the in-frame ones, dropping some. The sample has roughly 42,000 clones, 65% to 90% seen once. Sequenced material: peripheral blood, taken from a patient treated with photon-based radiotherapy. The receptors derive from a man aged 40-49 years with gastric cancer. Each CDR3 is given with its conserved first and last residue. The D gene is left open where the match is weak. Clone size appears in some rows only: once, few, many, or a class for an expanded clone.

J gene | D gene | clone size | V gene | CDR3 protein | CDR3 DNA
TRBJ1-2 | . | . | TRBV9 | CASSGGAVGSNYGYTF | TGTGCCAGCAGCGGAGGAGCGGTAGGGTCCAACTATGGCTACACCTTC
TRBJ1-3 | . | . | TRBV18 | CASSPLPGSSGNTIYF | TGTGCCAGCTCACCACTTCCAGGGTCATCTGGAAACACCATATATTTT
TRBJ2-2 | . | few | TRBV6-6 | CASSYHRETGELFF | TGTGCCAGCAGTTATCACAGGGAAACCGGGGAGCTGTTTTTT
TRBJ2-1 | TRBD2 | . | TRBV27 | CASSNEAGGLYNEQFF | TGTGCCAGCAGTAACGAAGCGGGGGGGCTCTACAATGAGCAGTTCTTC
TRBJ1-2 | TRBD1 | . | TRBV9 | CASSVGTGIYGYTF | TGTGCCAGCAGCGTAGGGACAGGGATCTATGGCTACACCTTC
TRBJ2-3 | TRBD2 | . | TRBV5-6 | CASSSLSGAHTDTQYF | TGTGCCAGCAGCTCTCTAAGCGGGGCCCACACAGATACGCAGTATTTT
TRBJ2-3 | . | . | TRBV6-4 | CASSTGGLLTDTQYF | TGTGCCAGCAGTACCGGAGGGCTACTCACAGATACGCAGTATTTT
TRBJ2-7 | . | . | TRBV7-6 | CASSPTPGPLNYEQYF | TGTGCCAGCAGCCCAACACCGGGACCTCTTAACTACGAGCAGTACTTC
TRBJ1-1 | TRBD1 | . | TRBV7-2 | CASSRDRGDTEAFF | TGTGCCAGCAGCCGGGACAGGGGTGACACTGAAGCTTTCTTT
TRBJ2-7 | . | . | TRBV6-5 | CASRIQGKTGEQYF | TGTGCCAGCAGGATACAGGGAAAGACTGGCGAGCAGTACTTC
TRBJ1-2 | . | . | TRBV5-4 | CASSSEGGANYGYTF | TGTGCCAGCAGCTCGGAGGGAGGAGCCAATTATGGCTACACCTTC
TRBJ1-1 | TRBD1 | . | TRBV7-9 | CASSSGQGTVTEAFF | TGTGCCAGCAGCTCAGGACAGGGGACGGTCACTGAAGCTTTCTTT
TRBJ2-7 | . | . | TRBV18 | CASSPGGGVPYEQYF | TGTGCCAGCTCACCAGGTGGCGGGGTACCCTACGAGCAGTACTTC
TRBJ1-5 | . | . | TRBV5-1 | CASSLWPDQPQHF | TGCGCCAGCAGCTTGTGGCCAGATCAGCCCCAGCATTTT
TRBJ1-1 | TRBD1 | . | TRBV30 | CAWSLRQGKNTEAFF | TGTGCCTGGTCACTTAGACAGGGTAAAAACACTGAAGCTTTCTTT
TRBJ2-5 | . | . | TRBV11-2 | CASSQKLLVRETQYF | TGTGCCAGCAGCCAGAAGTTGCTAGTTAGAGAGACCCAGTACTTC
TRBJ1-2 | TRBD1 | . | TRBV27 | CARQGQANYGYTF | TGTGCCAGACAGGGACAGGCTAACTATGGCTACACCTTC
TRBJ1-3 | . | few | TRBV7-9 | CASSSPGGYFGNTIYF | TGTGCCAGCAGCTCGCCAGGAGGGTACTTTGGAAACACCATATATTTT
TRBJ2-3 | . | . | TRBV7-2 | CASSLAQGWDTQYF | TGTGCCAGCAGCTTAGCGCAGGGGTGGGATACGCAGTATTTT
TRBJ1-4 | TRBD1 | . | TRBV15 | CATSKGQGATNEKLFF | TGTGCCACCAGCAAGGGACAGGGGGCAACTAATGAAAAACTGTTTTTT
TRBJ1-2 | . | . | TRBV6-4 | CASSAPFAGSGGYTF | TGTGCCAGCAGTGCCCCTTTTGCGGGGAGCGGTGGCTACACCTTC
TRBJ1-5 | TRBD1 | once | TRBV6-1 | CASRDLLGQVSTQHF | TGTGCCAGCAGGGACCTTTTGGGACAGGTCTCGACCCAGCATTTT
TRBJ2-7 | . | . | TRBV6-1 | CASSEAFLLKTYEQYF | TGTGCCAGCAGTGAAGCGTTCCTTCTAAAAACCTACGAGCAGTACTTC
TRBJ2-1 | . | few | TRBV7-9 | CASSQLVRGGFTYEQFF | TGTGCCAGCAGCCAACTAGTCAGGGGGGGCTTTACTTATGAGCAGTTCTTC
TRBJ2-1 | . | . | TRBV18 | CASSPGPSSYNEQFF | TGTGCCAGCTCACCAGGGCCGAGCTCCTACAATGAGCAGTTCTTC
TRBJ1-6 | . | . | TRBV5-1 | CASSQALTGIPDSPLHF | TGCGCCAGCAGCCAAGCCTTAACAGGGATCCCCGATTCACCCCTCCACTTT
TRBJ1-2 | TRBD1 | . | TRBV7-2 | CASSSVGDRVRGYGYTF | TGTGCCAGCAGCTCAGTAGGGGACAGGGTCCGGGGATATGGCTACACCTTC
TRBJ1-3 | . | . | TRBV2 | CASTRGSEGNTIYF | TGTGCCAGCACTAGGGGTTCTGAAGGAAACACCATATATTTT
TRBJ2-5 | TRBD2 | . | TRBV9 | CASSRTMTSGDETQYF | TGTGCCAGCAGCCGTACGATGACTAGCGGCGATGAGACCCAGTACTTC
TRBJ2-1 | TRBD2 | . | TRBV7-8 | CASSFSGGAYNEQFF | TGTGCCAGCAGCTTTAGCGGGGGGGCCTACAATGAGCAGTTCTTC
TRBJ1-2 | . | once | TRBV7-9 | CASSPFLNVGDNYGYTF | TGTGCCAGCAGCCCCTTCCTTAACGTTGGAGATAACTATGGCTACACCTTC
TRBJ2-3 | . | . | TRBV7-2 | CASSGYSTDTQYF | TGTGCCAGCAGCGGGTATAGCACAGATACGCAGTATTTT
TRBJ2-3 | . | . | TRBV25-1 | CASSAVWQIQDTQYF | TGTGCCAGCAGTGCCGTATGGCAGATCCAAGATACGCAGTATTTT
TRBJ1-5 | . | . | TRBV7-9 | CASSSVNQPQHF | TGTGCCAGCAGTTCCGTCAATCAGCCCCAGCATTTT
TRBJ1-2 | TRBD1 | . | TRBV6-5 | CASSYRQGYYGYTF | TGTGCCAGCAGTTACAGACAGGGGTACTATGGCTACACCTTC
TRBJ1-2 | TRBD1 | once | TRBV6-5 | CASSPGQGDYGYTF | TGTGCCAGCAGTCCGGGACAGGGTGACTATGGCTACACCTTC
TRBJ2-5 | . | . | TRBV7-9 | CASSTTVMPGAQYF | TGTGCCAGCAGCACCACTGTTATGCCCGGGGCCCAGTACTTC
TRBJ2-3 | . | . | TRBV5-1 | CASSLRWLGTDTQYF | TGCGCCAGCAGCTTGAGGTGGTTGGGCACAGATACGCAGTATTTT
TRBJ1-1 | . | . | TRBV11-2 | CASSLESIEAFF | TGTGCCAGCAGCTTAGAGTCGATTGAAGCTTTCTTT
TRBJ1-4 | . | . | TRBV4-3 | CASSQGGQGTNEKLFF | TGCGCCAGCAGCCAAGGGGGGCAGGGAACTAATGAAAAACTGTTTTTT
TRBJ1-4 | . | . | TRBV5-4 | CASSRDRATNEKLFF | TGTGCCAGCAGCCGGGACCGTGCAACTAATGAAAAACTGTTTTTT
TRBJ1-1 | . | . | TRBV30 | CAWSTLGGITEAFF | TGTGCCTGGAGTACGTTGGGGGGGATTACTGAAGCTTTCTTT
TRBJ1-4 | . | . | TRBV6-1 | CASSEKRLGNEKLFF | TGTGCCAGCAGTGAAAAGCGGTTGGGTAATGAAAAACTGTTTTTT
TRBJ1-3 | . | . | TRBV11-2 | CASSLGLPGNTIYF | TGTGCCAGCAGCTTAGGGCTCCCTGGAAACACCATATATTTT
TRBJ2-7 | . | . | TRBV28 | CASSLSPDWSSYEQYF | TGTGCCAGCAGTTTATCCCCGGACTGGAGCTCCTACGAGCAGTACTTC
TRBJ2-7 | . | . | TRBV7-2 | CASSFQPSSEQYF | TGTGCCAGCAGCTTCCAACCCTCTAGCGAGCAGTACTTC
TRBJ2-1 | . | . | TRBV4-2 | CASSQGPAASSYNEQFF | TGTGCCAGCAGCCAAGGTCCAGCGGCGAGCTCCTACAATGAGCAGTTCTTC
TRBJ1-1 | . | . | TRBV11-2 | CASSLVLTEAFF | TGTGCCAGCAGCTTGGTCCTTACTGAAGCTTTCTTT
TRBJ2-1 | TRBD2 | once | TRBV19 | CASSGSGGRSYNEQFF | TGTGCCAGTAGTGGTAGCGGGGGCCGCTCCTACAATGAGCAGTTCTTC
TRBJ2-1 | . | . | TRBV4-2 | CASSHPGLNNEQFF | TGTGCCAGCAGCCATCCGGGACTGAACAATGAGCAGTTCTTC
TRBJ2-1 | . | . | TRBV5-1 | CASSTGGDEQFF | TGCGCCAGCAGCACAGGGGGGGATGAGCAGTTCTTC